These T cell receptor beta chains were read from a single sample in a study of shared clonotypes between healthy human individuals. Method: immunoSEQ multiplex PCR; TCRdb's copy keeps in-frame clones and lacks some. The data contain about 490,000 clones, around 73% of them singletons. Sequenced input: PBMCs. The receptors stem from a woman in her thirties or forties in good health. Some clones in this sample may be carry-over from other donors' samples. CDR3s include the opening cysteine and the closing phenylalanine or tryptophan. The D gene is left open where the match is weak. The size of a clone is reported for some rows only, either as once, few or many, or as a class for expanded clones.

V gene	clone size	D gene	J gene	CDR3 DNA	CDR3 protein
TRBV19	few	-	TRBJ1-2	TGTGCCAGTAGTATAGGGAGAAGTGGCTACACCTTC	CASSIGRSGYTF
TRBV2	few	TRBD1	TRBJ1-1	TGTGCCAGCAGTGCAACAGGGGACCACACTGAAGCTTTCTTT	CASSATGDHTEAFF
TRBV30	-	TRBD1	TRBJ2-7	TGTGCCTGGGACAGGGGCTCGGACGAGCAGTACTTC	CAWDRGSDEQYF
TRBV9	few	-	TRBJ2-7	TGTGCCAGCAGCGTAGGAGTAGCGGAGTGGTACGAGCAGTACTTC	CASSVGVAEWYEQYF
TRBV5-4	-	-	TRBJ1-1	TGTGCCAGCAGCTTGGCCTCTGGGGCAGCCAACACTGAAGCTTTCTTT	CASSLASGAANTEAFF
TRBV19	-	-	TRBJ1-5	TGTGCCAGTAGTAGCACATGGCAGCCCCAGCATTTT	CASSSTWQPQHF
TRBV7-9	-	-	TRBJ2-7	TGTGCCAGCAGCCCCGGGACACGCTACGAGCAGTACTTC	CASSPGTRYEQYF
TRBV4-2	-	-	TRBJ2-3	TGTGCCAGCAGCCAAGAAGATAGACGCACAGATACGCAGTATTTT	CASSQEDRRTDTQYF
TRBV2	few	TRBD1	TRBJ1-2	TGTGCCAGCAGCAAAGGGAACAGGGGCCCCTATGGCTACACCTTC	CASSKGNRGPYGYTF
TRBV4-1	once	-	TRBJ2-1	TGCGCCAGCAGCCACCGAGATTGGGGTGAGCAGTTCTTC	CASSHRDWGEQFF
TRBV28	-	-	TRBJ1-1	TGTGCCAGCAGTTATAAGGGTTGGACTGAAGCTTTCTTT	CASSYKGWTEAFF
TRBV7-9	once	TRBD2	TRBJ2-2	TGTGCCAGCAGCTTAGTCAGACTAGCGGGGAACACCGGGGAGCTGTTTTTT	CASSLVRLAGNTGELFF
TRBV7-6	-	-	TRBJ2-6	TGTGCCAGCAGCTTAGATGCGCGCTCGAGCTCTGGGGCCAACGTCCTGACTTTC	CASSLDARSSSGANVLTF
TRBV15	-	-	TRBJ1-2	TGTGCCACCAGCAGAGATCCGGGGAGGGGAGGAGGCTACACCTTC	CATSRDPGRGGGYTF
TRBV14	-	-	TRBJ1-1	TGTGCCAGCAGCCAAGCGGGGGGAGGGCCTGAAGCTTTCTTT	CASSQAGGGPEAFF
TRBV2	-	-	TRBJ2-7	TGTGCCAGCAGTGAGAGCGTGGTAAGCTACGAGCAGTACTTC	CASSESVVSYEQYF
TRBV29-1	few	-	TRBJ1-1	TGCAGCGTTTCGAAGAACACTGAAGCTTTCTTT	CSVSKNTEAFF
TRBV7-2	-	-	TRBJ2-7	TGTGCCAGCAGCCGTGACCGCTACGAGCAGTACTTC	CASSRDRYEQYF
TRBV4-2	-	-	TRBJ2-3	TGTGCCAGCAGCCAAGAACAACGGACAGATACGCAGTATTTT	CASSQEQRTDTQYF
TRBV28	-	TRBD1	TRBJ1-6	TGTGCCGGCTCCATGGGACAGGGGGGTTCACCCCTCCACTTT	CAGSMGQGGSPLHF
TRBV28	-	-	TRBJ2-5	TGTGCCAGCAGTATCAGGGTTCTCCGGGAGACCCAGTACTTC	CASSIRVLRETQYF
TRBV7-2	-	-	TRBJ2-2	TGTGCCAGCAGCTCACAGGGTGGGAGTGGCGGGGAGCTGTTTTTT	CASSSQGGSGGELFF
TRBV7-9	-	TRBD1	TRBJ1-2	TGTGCCAGCAGCCGAAGTTGGGACAGGGTTAACTATGGCTACACCTTC	CASSRSWDRVNYGYTF
TRBV15	once	-	TRBJ2-7	TGTGCCACCAGCAGAGACCCTGGGACACCCCTTAAATCCTACGAGCAGTACTTC	CATSRDPGTPLKSYEQYF
TRBV27	-	TRBD1	TRBJ2-1	TGTGCCACCGCGGGACAGGGGAGGAAAAATGAGCAGTTCTTC	CATAGQGRKNEQFF
TRBV19	-	-	TRBJ1-1	TGTGCCAGTAGCCCCAACTGGGACTACTCACGCGTGAACACTGAAGCTTTCTTT	CASSPNWDYSRVNTEAFF
TRBV2	-	-	TRBJ2-7	TGTGCCAGCAGTGATAACGCGGGGAAAAGCTCCTACGAGCAGTACTTC	CASSDNAGKSSYEQYF
TRBV10-2	few	-	TRBJ1-1	TGCGCCAGCCGCAGGGACACTGAAGCTTTCTTT	CASRRDTEAFF
TRBV2	few	-	TRBJ1-4	TGTGCCAGCAGTGAATCGCCAACTAATGAAAAACTGTTTTTT	CASSESPTNEKLFF
TRBV7-8	-	-	TRBJ2-1	TGTGCCAGCAGCCGTGGATGGGGAGGCTCCTACAATGAGCAGTTCTTC	CASSRGWGGSYNEQFF
TRBV28	-	-	TRBJ1-6	TGTGCCAGCAGTTTAGTAGCCGCGGAGCAGGTCTCGGGTATGAATTCACCCCTCCACTTT	CASSLVAAEQVSGMNSPLHF
TRBV5-8	-	TRBD2	TRBJ2-2	TGTGCCAGCAGCTTGTACGGGGAGGGCACCGGGGAGCTGTTTTTT	CASSLYGEGTGELFF
TRBV11-1	once	TRBD2	TRBJ2-1	TGTGCCAGCAGCTTAGAGGGGACTAGATACAATGAGCAGTTCTTC	CASSLEGTRYNEQFF
TRBV18	-	-	TRBJ2-7	TGTGCCAGCTCACCGGGAAGGAGCTCCTACGAGCAGTACTTC	CASSPGRSSYEQYF
TRBV18	-	TRBD2	TRBJ2-5	TGTGCCAGCTCACCAACGGGGAGGGTCTACGAGACCCAGTACTTC	CASSPTGRVYETQYF
TRBV6-1	many	TRBD1	TRBJ1-2	TGTGCCAGCACGGACAGGCAAATCAATGGCTACACCTTC	CASTDRQINGYTF
TRBV27	-	-	TRBJ2-7	TGTGCCAGCAGTCCGGACGGACAGCCGCGTGAGCAGTACTTC	CASSPDGQPREQYF
TRBV10-3	-	-	TRBJ2-2	TGTGCCATCAGTGAGGTCGGAGCCGGGGAGCTGTTTTTT	CAISEVGAGELFF
TRBV7-3	-	TRBD1	TRBJ1-1	TGTGCCAGCAGCATTGACAGGGACACTGAAGCTTTCTTT	CASSIDRDTEAFF
TRBV5-1	few	TRBD2	TRBJ2-7	TGCGCCAGCAGCTATGGACTAGCGGGAGCGGGCGAGCAGTACTTC	CASSYGLAGAGEQYF
TRBV19	few	-	TRBJ2-2	TGTGCCAGTAGTATCGCCACTAGGAGCGGGGAGCTGTTTTTT	CASSIATRSGELFF
TRBV29-1	-	TRBD2	TRBJ2-3	TGCAGCGTAACCCTAGCGGGAGGAGCGACAGATACGCAGTATTTT	CSVTLAGGATDTQYF
TRBV7-1	-	TRBD1	TRBJ1-2	TGTGCCATCAGTGAGTCGGGACAGGGGGGCTACACCTTC	CAISESGQGGYTF
TRBV27	-	TRBD2	TRBJ2-2	TGTGCCAGCAAAGGGACTAGCGGGTACTCCTGGGAGCTGTTTTTT	CASKGTSGYSWELFF
TRBV7-6	-	TRBD2	TRBJ2-7	TGTGCCAGCAGCTTTAGCGGGAGGGCCGTCGGCGAGCAGTACTTC	CASSFSGRAVGEQYF
TRBV29-1	many	-	TRBJ2-5	TGCAGCGTAGCCTCAGGGTTTCTCGGGCTTAGGGAGCAGTACTTC	CSVASGFLGLREQYF
TRBV7-8	-	TRBD2	TRBJ2-7	TGTGCCAGCAGCTTGGCTAGCGGGAGGTACGAGCAGTACTTC	CASSLASGRYEQYF
TRBV18	-	TRBD2	TRBJ2-1	TGTGCCAGCTCACCGGGACTAGCGGGCTCCTACAATGAGCAGTTCTTC	CASSPGLAGSYNEQFF
TRBV6-6	-	-	TRBJ1-6	TGTGCCAGCAGGGGGGCCTGGAGCTCCTATAATTCACCCCTCCACTTT	CASRGAWSSYNSPLHF
TRBV19	-	-	TRBJ2-2	TGTGCCAGTAGTATAAGCCGGAACACCGGGGAGCTGTTTTTT	CASSISRNTGELFF
TRBV28	-	-	TRBJ1-2	TGTGCCAGCAGTTGGGCCAACTATGGCTACACCTTC	CASSWANYGYTF
TRBV18	-	TRBD2	TRBJ2-7	TGTGCCAGCTCACCGCTCGGGACTAGCGCGGACGAGCAGTACTTC	CASSPLGTSADEQYF
TRBV2	-	-	TRBJ2-3	TGTGCCAGCAGGGGGAACACAGATACGCAGTATTTT	CASRGNTDTQYF
TRBV18	-	TRBD1	TRBJ1-3	TGTGCCAGCTCACCTACCGGACAGGGGGCTGGAAACACCATATATTTT	CASSPTGQGAGNTIYF
TRBV6-5	-	-	TRBJ2-1	TGTGCCAGCAGTTACTCCGGACAGCCCTACAATGAGCAGTTCTTC	CASSYSGQPYNEQFF
TRBV5-1	few	TRBD2	TRBJ2-3	TGCGCCAGCAGCAAAACACAGGAAGGGAGGGCAGATACGCAGTATTTT	CASSKTQEGRADTQYF
TRBV7-9	-	-	TRBJ2-7	TGTGCCAGCAGCTTAGCGGGACCCACGAGCTCCTACGAGCAGTACTTC	CASSLAGPTSSYEQYF
TRBV7-9	-	-	TRBJ1-2	TGTGCCAGCAGCTTAACAGACTATGGCTACACCTTC	CASSLTDYGYTF